This T cell receptor beta chain originates from a study of cytomegalovirus exposure and HLA in healthy donors. It was with 60 Vbeta and 13 Jbeta primers that the PCR ran. The method was immunoSEQ multiplex PCR; TCRdb's version includes in-frame clones alone and lacks a portion of them. The table lists fewer than 120,000 clones, 80% of them singletons. V lost 5 bases, J lost 2 bases, and 12 bases lay in between. Germline lookup yields CDR1 MNHEY and CDR2 SVGAGI. CDR3 length equals 14 residues. The chain recombines TRBV6-5 with TRBJ1-1; D not resolved. Sequences were obtained from PBMCs. This receptor was identified in an older woman in good health and CMV-seropositive. For the CDR3, the DNA is TGTGCCAGCAGTGTACGAGGTGGAAACACTGAAGCTTTCTTT. Amino acids: CASSVRGGNTEAFF.